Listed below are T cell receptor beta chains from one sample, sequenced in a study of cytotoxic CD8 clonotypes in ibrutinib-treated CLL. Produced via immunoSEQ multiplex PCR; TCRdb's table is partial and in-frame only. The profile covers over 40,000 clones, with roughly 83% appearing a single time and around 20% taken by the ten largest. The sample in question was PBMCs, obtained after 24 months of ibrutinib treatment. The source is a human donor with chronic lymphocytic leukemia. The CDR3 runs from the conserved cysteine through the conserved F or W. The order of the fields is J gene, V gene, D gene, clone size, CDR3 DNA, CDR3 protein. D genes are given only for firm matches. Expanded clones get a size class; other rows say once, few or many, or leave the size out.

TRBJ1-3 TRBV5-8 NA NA TGTGCCAGCAGCTTATCCAGGGTAGCTGGAAACACCATATATTTT CASSLSRVAGNTIYF
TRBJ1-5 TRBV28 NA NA TGTGCCAGCAGTTTGGCAGGGTCCAATCAGCCCCAGCATTTT CASSLAGSNQPQHF
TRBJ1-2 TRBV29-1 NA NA TGCAGCGTCAAGGTTTGGGGGAGCTTGTATGGCTACACCTTC CSVKVWGSLYGYTF
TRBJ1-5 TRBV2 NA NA TGTGCCAGCAGTTACAGGGACCTCCCGCAGCCCCAGCATTTT CASSYRDLPQPQHF
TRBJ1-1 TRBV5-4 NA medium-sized TGTGCCAGCAGCCGCTTAGGGGCAGGGGTAGCTTTCTTT CASSRLGAGVAFF
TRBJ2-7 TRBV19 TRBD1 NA TGTGCCAGTAGTATGGAGACAGGGAACCCCTACGAGCAGTACTTC CASSMETGNPYEQYF
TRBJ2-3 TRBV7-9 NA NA TGTGCCAGCAGCTTAGTCGGGGGTTCCACAGATACGCAGTATTTT CASSLVGGSTDTQYF
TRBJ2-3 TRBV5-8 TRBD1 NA TGTGCCAGCAGCATCTACCGGGACAGTTATCCGCAGTATTTT CASSIYRDSYPQYF
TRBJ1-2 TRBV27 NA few TGTGCCAGCCGCCCAACCGGGACGGGAAAGTATGGCTACACCTTC CASRPTGTGKYGYTF
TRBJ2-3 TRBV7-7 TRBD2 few TGTGCCAGCAGCTTAGGAGGGAGGGGAGATACGCAGTATTTT CASSLGGRGDTQYF
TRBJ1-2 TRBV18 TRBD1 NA TGTGCCAGCTCACCAGGGACAGGCTTTAGCTATGGCTACACCTTC CASSPGTGFSYGYTF
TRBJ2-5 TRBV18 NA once TGTGCCAGCTCACCACCGGGCAGCCAAGAGACCCAGTACTTC CASSPPGSQETQYF
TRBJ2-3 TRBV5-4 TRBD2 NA TGTGCCAGCAGCTTGGACGGGATGGGAGGGAATACGCAGTATTTT CASSLDGMGGNTQYF
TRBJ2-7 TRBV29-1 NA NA TGCAGCGCTAACGAGGCCTACGAGCAGTACTTC CSANEAYEQYF
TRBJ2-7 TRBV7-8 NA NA TGTGCCAGCAGCTTAGGACCTAGGGAGCAGTACTTC CASSLGPREQYF
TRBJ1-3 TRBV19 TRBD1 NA TGTGCCAGTAGTATGCGACAGGGGCCCTCTGGAAACACCATATATTTT CASSMRQGPSGNTIYF
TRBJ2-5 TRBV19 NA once TGTGCCAGTAGGGGGGCGGAGTGGGAGACCCAGTACTTC CASRGAEWETQYF
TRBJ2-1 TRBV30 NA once TGTGCCTGGACTGTCGGATTCTCCTACAATGAGCAGTTCTTC CAWTVGFSYNEQFF
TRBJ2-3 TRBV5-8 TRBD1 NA TGTGCCAGCAGCTTGGGCACAGGGGGAGGCACAGATACGCAGTATTTT CASSLGTGGGTDTQYF
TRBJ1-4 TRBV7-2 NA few TGTGCCAGCAGCTTAGTAGGACAGAACAATGAAAAACTGTTTTTT CASSLVGQNNEKLFF
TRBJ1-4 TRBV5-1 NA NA TGCGCCAGCAGCTTATTCAGGGGCCCTAATGAAAAACTGTTTTTT CASSLFRGPNEKLFF
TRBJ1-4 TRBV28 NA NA TGTGCCAGCAGTTTGACCGGGGCGAATGAAAAACTGTTTTTT CASSLTGANEKLFF
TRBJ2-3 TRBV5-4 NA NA TGTGCCAGCAGCTTGGCCGGGACAGATACGCAGTATTTT CASSLAGTDTQYF
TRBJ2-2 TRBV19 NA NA TGTGCCAGTAGTTCCCCGGTGACCGGGGAGCTGTTTTTT CASSSPVTGELFF
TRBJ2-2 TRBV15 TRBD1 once TGTGCCACGCGGGACAGGGGGCTTAGCACCGGGGAGCTGTTTTTT CATRDRGLSTGELFF
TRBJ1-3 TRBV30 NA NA TGTGCCTGGAGTCGAGGGGGAAACACCATATATTTT CAWSRGGNTIYF
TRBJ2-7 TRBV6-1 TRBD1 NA TGTGCCAGCAGGACCGGGACAGGGGTAAACGAGCAGTACTTC CASRTGTGVNEQYF
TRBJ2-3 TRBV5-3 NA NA TGTGCCAGAAGCTTGGTAGTAGCGGAACCCACAGATACGCAGTATTTT CARSLVVAEPTDTQYF
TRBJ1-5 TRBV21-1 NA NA TGTGCCAGCAGCAAAGAGGAGCAGGGCCAGAATCAGCCCCAGCATTTT CASSKEEQGQNQPQHF